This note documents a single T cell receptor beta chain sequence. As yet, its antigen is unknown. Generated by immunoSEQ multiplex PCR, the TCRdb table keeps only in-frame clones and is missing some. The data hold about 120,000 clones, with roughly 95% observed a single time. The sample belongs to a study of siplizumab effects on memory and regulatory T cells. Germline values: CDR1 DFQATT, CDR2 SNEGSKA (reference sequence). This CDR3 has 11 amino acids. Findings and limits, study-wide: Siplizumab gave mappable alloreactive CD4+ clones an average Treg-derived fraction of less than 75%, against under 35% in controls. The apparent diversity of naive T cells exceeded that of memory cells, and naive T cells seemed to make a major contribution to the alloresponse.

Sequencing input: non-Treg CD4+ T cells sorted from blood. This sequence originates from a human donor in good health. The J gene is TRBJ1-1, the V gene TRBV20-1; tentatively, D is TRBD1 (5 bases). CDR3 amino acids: CTTGGNTEAFF. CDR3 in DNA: TGCACAACCGGGGGGAACACTGAAGCTTTCTTT.